The 20 T cell receptor beta chains below come from one sample, sequenced in a study of technical replicates of blood from a few donors. Clones were read by immunoSEQ multiplex PCR, and TCRdb kept only the in-frame ones, dropping some. Found here are around 74,000 clones, around 85% of them singletons; the top ten hold 4.5% to 6%. The material sequenced was PBMCs. The receptors come from a human donor in good health. Some clones in this sample may be carry-over from other donors' samples.

The chain recombines TRBV2 with TRBJ1-2; 7 nucleotides line up with TRBD1. CDR1 and CDR2 from the germline V gene are SNHLY and FYNNEI. Germline trimming cut 4 bases from V and 3 bases from J; bases unmatched to any gene: 8. The CDR3 has 15 residues. The CDR3 spells CASSVTGAPHYGYTF. CDR3 nucleotides: TGTGCCAGCAGTGTAACAGGGGCCCCCCACTATGGCTACACCTTC.

The chain joins TRBV7-2 to TRBJ1-5; TRBD1 matches 8 bases. The CDR3 has 15 amino acids. From germline, CDR1 is SGHTA and CDR2 FQGNSA. V was clipped by 3 bases and J by 5 bases; unmatched bases: 6. CDR3 sequence: CASSFGQGVHQPQHF. In nucleotides, the CDR3 is TGTGCCAGCAGCTTTGGACAGGGCGTCCATCAGCCCCAGCATTTT.

V and J are TRBV7-2 and TRBJ2-7; D is ambiguous. The V end was cut by 11 bases, the J end by 0 bases, with 17 bases between. CDR3 size: 14 residues. CDR1 is SGHTA and CDR2 is FQGNSA in the germline V gene. The CDR3 is CAARSRSSSYEQYF. The CDR3 coding sequence is TGTGCCGCGCGATCTAGGTCTTCCTCCTACGAGCAGTACTTC.

The chain uses TRBV10-3 and TRBJ2-1; 9 nucleotides align to TRBD2. The CDR3 sequence is 16 residues long. Germline V lookup: CDR1 ENHRY, CDR2 SYGVKD. Losses at the gene ends were 10 bases for V and 5 bases for J; bases not matched to a gene: 15. CDR3 loop: CATDGGPSGTHNEQFF. The CDR3 nucleotides are TGTGCCACCGATGGGGGGCCTAGCGGGACCCACAATGAGCAGTTCTTC.

The chain carries TRBV10-3 and TRBJ1-1; 7 nucleotides line up with TRBD1. Per the germline V gene, CDR1 is ENHRY and CDR2 is SYGVKD. Unmatched junction bases numbered 6, after V lost 3 bases and J lost 5 bases. The CDR3 runs to 14 residues. The chain's CDR3 is CAISDPQGRTEAFF. The DNA for the CDR3 is TGTGCCATCAGTGATCCACAGGGGCGGACTGAAGCTTTCTTT.

The V and J genes are TRBV4-1 and TRBJ2-1; 12 bases fit TRBD1. CDR1 and CDR2 (germline): MGHRA, YSYEKL. J gave up 9 bases and V 1 base, and 7 bases lay outside the gene matches. CDR3 length: 16 residues. CDR3: CASSQGHGTGGTEQFF. CDR3 bases: TGCGCCAGCAGCCAAGGACACGGGACAGGGGGCACTGAGCAGTTCTTC.

This chain links TRBV9 with TRBJ2-3; possible D gene TRBD2, 5 bases. Trimming left V 2 bases short and J 5 bases short, with 12 bases between. CDR3 size: 14 residues. CDR1 is SGDLS, CDR2 YYNGEE, per germline. CDR3 DNA: TGTGCCAGCAGCGTCCAGGCCCGGGAAGATACGCAGTATTTT. This codes for CASSVQAREDTQYF. The variable domain in full, with the rest retrieved from reference TRBV9 and TRBJ2-3, is DSGVTQTPKHLITATGQRVTLRCSPRSGDLSVYWYQQSLDQGLQFLIQYYNGEERAKGNILERFSAQQFPDLHSELNLSSLELGDSALYFCASSVQAREDTQYFGPGTRLTVL.

This chain links TRBV23-1 with TRBJ2-7, with 9 bases that match TRBD1. TRBV23-1 is an ORF, and what it does is uncertain. Trimming removed 4 bases from V and 2 bases from J; junction bases left unmatched: 3. The CDR3 totals 14 residues. CDR3 protein: CASSLRDRAYEQYF. CDR3 coding DNA: TGCGCCAGCAGTCTTAGGGACAGGGCCTACGAGCAGTACTTC.

This chain links TRBV7-3 with TRBJ2-3, with TRBD2 identical over 11 bases. There are 15 residues in the CDR3. Germline V lookup: CDR1 SGHTA, CDR2 FQGTGA. Trimming cost V 5 bases and J 6 bases; bases outside gene matches: 7. In DNA form, the CDR3 reads TGTGCCAGCAGCCTACTAGCGGGAGTTGGTGATACGCAGTATTTT. Translated: CASSLLAGVGDTQYF.

As DNA, the CDR3 is TGTGCCAGCAGCTTAGGGGCCTTCAATGAGCAGTTCTTC. It translates to CASSLGAFNEQFF. V and J are TRBV7-6 and TRBJ2-1, with unresolved D. Germline CDR1 is SGHVS and CDR2 is FNYEAQ. V lost 1 base and J lost 6, with 7 bases in between. This CDR3 is 13 amino acids long.

The rearrangement uses TRBV4-1 and TRBJ2-7; 9 positions match TRBD1. V was clipped by 4 bases and J by 4 bases; unmatched bases: 5. Germline-derived CDR1 and CDR2 are MGHRA and YSYEKL. The CDR3 covers 14 residues. This CDR3 is CASSPGQGWYEQYF. The CDR3 DNA follows: TGCGCCAGCAGCCCCGGACAGGGGTGGTACGAGCAGTACTTC.

The chain combines TRBV6-4 with TRBJ2-1; D is unresolved. The V end was cut by 0 bases, the J end by 2 bases, with 5 bases between. Germline CDR1 reads MRHNA; CDR2 reads SNTAGT. The CDR3 is 14 residues long. The CDR3 region is CASSDSGPYNEQFF. Written as DNA, the CDR3 is TGTGCCAGCAGTGACTCCGGTCCCTACAATGAGCAGTTCTTC.

The rearrangement links TRBV13 to TRBJ2-1; 11 bases align to TRBD2. This CDR3 is built from 16 residues. The trim removed 1 base at V and 10 bases at J, leaving 9 bases unmatched. In germline, CDR1 is PRHDT, CDR2 FYEKMQ (reference sequence). The CDR3 spells CASSLAGTSGPGEQFF. CDR3 sequence (DNA): TGTGCCAGCAGCTTAGCCGGGACTAGCGGTCCCGGGGAGCAGTTCTTC.

The V and J genes are TRBV15 and TRBJ1-5; TRBD1 might be the D (5 bases). The germline CDR1 and CDR2 sequences are LNHNV and YYDKDF (reference sequence). The V end was cut by 1 base, the J end by 4 bases, with 11 bases between. The CDR3 runs to 15 residues. The CDR3, as DNA: TGTGCCACCAGCAGAGCCGGGGGAGGGAATCAGCCCCAGCATTTT. Its translation is CATSRAGGGNQPQHF.

The chain uses TRBV6-1 and TRBJ2-1; tentatively, D is TRBD1 (7 bases). The CDR3 sequence is 14 residues long. Germline V gene sequence: CDR1 MNHNS, CDR2 SASEGT. Deletions cut 3 bases from V and 3 bases from J, with 9 bases between. Written as DNA, the CDR3 is TGTGCCAGCAGTGAGCAGGGGGGCTACAATGAGCAGTTCTTC. Translation gives CASSEQGGYNEQFF.

The rearrangement uses TRBV29-1 and TRBJ2-1; TRBD2 matches at 9 bases. Germline values: CDR1 SQVTM, CDR2 ANQGSEA. The CDR3 has 12 amino acids. V lost 6 bases and J lost 6; bases outside the gene matches: 3. The CDR3 here is CSVATSGNEQFF. DNA of the CDR3: TGCAGCGTAGCGACTAGCGGCAATGAGCAGTTCTTC.

The rearrangement links TRBV5-6 to TRBJ1-1, with D possibly matching TRBD1 (5 bases). Germline lookup yields CDR1 SGHDT and CDR2 YYEEEE. The CDR3 runs 14 residues. The V end lost 3 bases, the J end lost 5 bases, and 14 bases lay between the germline ends. The CDR3 here is CASSSWGRTTEAFF. CDR3 in DNA: TGTGCCAGCAGCTCTTGGGGCCGTACAACTGAAGCTTTCTTT.

The chain links TRBV5-1 to TRBJ2-1; no clear D gene. The V gene's germline CDR1 is SGHRS and CDR2 YFSETQ. V was cut by 3 bases and J by 6 bases, with 7 bases left in between. The CDR3 is made up of 12 amino acids. For the CDR3, the DNA is TGCGCCAGCAGCTCGTCAGGCAATGAGCAGTTCTTC. It translates to CASSSSGNEQFF.

The rearrangement links TRBV18 to TRBJ2-1, with 10 bases aligning to TRBD2. The V gene end was trimmed by 6 bases and the J gene end by 3 bases; junction bases not matched to a gene: 17. This CDR3 comprises 19 residues. Germline CDR1 is KGHSH and CDR2 is LQKENI. The CDR3 spells CASSRFGRTSGGLYNEQFF. DNA for the CDR3: TGTGCCAGCTCCCGTTTTGGAAGGACTAGCGGCGGTCTCTACAATGAGCAGTTCTTC.

J is TRBJ1-5 and V is TRBV6-1; D may be TRBD1 (5 bases). The CDR3 is 14 amino acids. V lost 5 bases and J lost 9, with 17 bases in between. Germline V gene data show CDR1 as MNHNS and CDR2 as SASEGT. The CDR3 loop reads CASSTQKATGPQHF. The CDR3 nucleotides read TGTGCCAGCAGTACGCAAAAGGCCACAGGGCCCCAGCATTTT.